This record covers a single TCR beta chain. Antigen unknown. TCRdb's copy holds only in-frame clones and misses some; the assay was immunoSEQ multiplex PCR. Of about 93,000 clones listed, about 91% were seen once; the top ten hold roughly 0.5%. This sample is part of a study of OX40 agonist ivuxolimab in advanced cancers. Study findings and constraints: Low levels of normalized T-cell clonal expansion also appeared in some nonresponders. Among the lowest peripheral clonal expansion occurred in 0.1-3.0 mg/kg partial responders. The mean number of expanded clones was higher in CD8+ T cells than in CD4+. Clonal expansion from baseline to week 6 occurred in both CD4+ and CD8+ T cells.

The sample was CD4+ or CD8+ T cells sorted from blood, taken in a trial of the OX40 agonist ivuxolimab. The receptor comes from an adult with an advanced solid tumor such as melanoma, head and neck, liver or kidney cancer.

In DNA, the CDR3 is TGTGCCAGCAGTGTCACCCCCCACTGGGTGTCCAATGAGCAGTTCTTC. Translation gives CASSVTPHWVSNEQFF. The chain recombines TRBV6-4 with TRBJ2-1; D is uncertain. V lost 4 bases to trimming and J lost 6 bases, with 19 bases between them. The germline V gene encodes CDR1 MRHNA and CDR2 SNTAGT. This CDR3 contains 16 residues.